Listed here are 6 T cell receptor beta chains from one sample, sequenced in a study of cytomegalovirus exposure and HLA in healthy donors. Use of 60 Vbeta and 13 Jbeta primers characterized the PCR. Some clones are missing from TCRdb's copy, which holds only in-frame ones; the method was immunoSEQ multiplex PCR. The sample lists about 130,000 clones; roughly 85% were seen once. The sample taken for sequencing was PBMCs. The receptor source for this set is a boy aged 5-17 years in good health and CMV-seronegative.

V and J are TRBV4-1 and TRBJ2-7; maybe TRBD2 (5 bases). The CDR3 runs 15 residues. V lost 4 bases and J 3 bases, leaving 16 bases between the germline ends. Germline-derived CDR1 and CDR2 are MGHRA and YSYEKL. In DNA form, the CDR3 reads TGCGCCAGCAGCCTCTCCGGCGGCGGGCTCTACGAGCAGTACTTC. This sequence encodes CASSLSGGGLYEQYF.

This chain links TRBV27 with TRBJ1-5; no clear D gene. The CDR3 has 14 residues. The V gene's germline CDR1 is MNHEY and CDR2 SMNVEV (reference sequence). V lost 1 base to trimming and J lost 4 bases, with 8 bases between them. CDR3 amino acids: CASSLYPVNQPQHF. For the CDR3, the DNA is TGTGCCAGCAGTTTATATCCAGTAAATCAGCCCCAGCATTTT.

The CDR3 spells CSADREGDTQYF. CDR3 nucleotide sequence: TGCAGCGCGGACAGGGAAGGGGATACGCAGTATTTT. The chain is built from TRBV29-1 and TRBJ2-3, with TRBD1 matching over 8 bases. The germline CDR1 and CDR2 sequences are SQVTM and ANQGSEA. The CDR3 has 12 residues. With 7 bases clipped from V and 6 bases from J, the junction kept 6 bases outside the gene matches.

The chain combines TRBV27 with TRBJ2-7; 8 bases match TRBD2. Trimming at V came to 2 bases and at J to 6 bases, leaving 3 bases not matched to a gene. The CDR3 has 13 residues. The germline CDR1 and CDR2 sequences are MNHEY and SMNVEV (reference sequence). DNA for the CDR3: TGTGCCAGCAGTTTAGGTCGGGGGGGCGAGCAGTACTTC. Its protein is CASSLGRGGEQYF.

The J gene is TRBJ2-7, the V gene TRBV4-2; TRBD2 aligns across 12 bases. Germline CDR1 and CDR2: LGHNA and YNFKEQ. The CDR3 is 17 amino acids. The ends lost 1 base at V and 0 bases at J; junction bases unmatched: 4. The CDR3 DNA sequence: TGTGCCAGCAGCCAAGGCACTAGCGGGAGGAGCTCCTACGAGCAGTACTTC. Its protein product is CASSQGTSGRSSYEQYF.

This CDR3 reads CARSVRNSYEQYF. DNA for the CDR3: TGTGCCAGATCTGTGCGGAACTCCTACGAGCAGTACTTC. The rearrangement links TRBV30 to TRBJ2-7; D unclear. The germline V gene encodes CDR1 GTSNPN and CDR2 SVGIG (reference sequence). This CDR3 region has 13 residues. Trimming removed 8 bases at V and 0 bases at J, with 14 bases between.